This T cell receptor (beta chain) was sequenced during a study of T-cell memory formation after mild COVID-19. Study findings and constraints: Contracting CD4+ clones were located mainly in CM and EM, and CD8+ clones in EMRA.

TCRdb passed the 5' RACE reads through MiXCR, listing each CDR3 protein once. In the table there are 400,000 or so distinct CDR3 sequences, approximately 20% of which are singletons. The CDR3 contains 14 residues. Trimming stripped 4 bases from V and 2 bases from J, with 11 bases between. This clonotype was picked up a small number of times. Its antigen is not identified. The chain joins TRBV12-3 or TRBV12-4 to TRBJ1-2; D remains unclear. The receptor was isolated from an adult woman who had mild COVID-19 (a few samples of this study predate the infection). Cell type and time point are not known. Sequenced input: PBMCs or a T cell subset sorted from them (not recorded which). CDR3 region: CASSSGLGNYGYTF. CDR3 coding DNA: TGTGCCAGCAGTTCAGGCCTGGGGAACTATGGCTACACCTTC.